This T cell receptor (beta chain) emerged from a study of Graves' ophthalmopathy and Graves' hyperthyroidism. Overall study results and limits: Discrimination between ophthalmopathy and stable hyperthyroidism by a 13-signature model showed roughly 88% sensitivity and about 81% specificity. The model predicted ophthalmopathy progression with around 69% sensitivity and 72.22% specificity. Among thyroid clonotypes expanded above 0.001 frequency, most also appeared in blood.

From RNA, the CDR3 regions of TCR beta chains were amplified and sequenced. The authors performed first-round RT-PCR with HTBI primers and then a second-round multiplex PCR. TCRdb re-analysed the multiplex PCR reads in MiXCR, keeping a single row per CDR3 protein. The sample includes roughly 160,000 distinct CDR3 sequences, about 40% of them seen just once. Germline V gene data show CDR1 as LNHNV and CDR2 as YYDKDF (reference sequence). The CDR3 contains 14 residues. Trimming left V 7 bases short and J 1 base short, with 13 bases between. This clonotype was counted many times. Its antigen is not known.

V is TRBV15 and J is TRBJ1-1; TRBD1 might be the D (6 bases). Sequencing was performed on peripheral blood. The sequence was collected from a woman aged 40 to 55 with Graves' ophthalmopathy. CDR3 coding DNA: TGTGCCACCACCTCCATAGGGGGGAACACTGAAGCTTTCTTT. It translates to CATTSIGGNTEAFF. Full variable domain (missing parts from reference TRBV15 and TRBJ1-1): DAMVIQNPRYQVTQFGKPVTLSCSQTLNHNVMYWYQQKSSQAPKLLFHYYDKDFNNEADTPDNFQSRRPNTSFCFLDIRSPGLGDTAMYLCATTSIGGNTEAFFGQGTRLTVV.